This T cell receptor (beta chain) was sequenced during a study of CD8 T cells in ankylosing spondylitis. Findings of the study overall: Earlier studies detected some motif variants in reactive arthritis synovial fluid and blood. Made up of roughly 8 highly homologous variants, a TCR beta motif appeared characteristic of ankylosing spondylitis blood.

Worth noting for this clonotype: Its antigen is as yet unknown.

Each CDR3 protein gets one entry after TCRdb re-called the 5' RACE reads with MiXCR. The profile shows fewer than 350,000 distinct CDR3 sequences, roughly 11% of them singletons. The source of this sequence is a female donor with ankylosing spondylitis or in good health (not recorded which). Specimen: blood, either unsorted or a sorted T cell fraction (not recorded which).

The CDR3 nucleotides read TGCTGTGTGCCTCCCAATGGCCAATCCGCAACAGTCTCCTACGAGCAGTACTTC. Protein product: CCVPPNGQSATVSYEQYF. The V call is TRBV20-1, the J call TRBJ2-7, with D unclear. The CDR3 loop spans 18 amino acids. Germline V gene sequence: CDR1 DFQATT, CDR2 SNEGSKA (reference sequence).